A selection of T cell receptor beta chains follows, all from one sample in a study of blood T cells in healthy people across ages. TCRdb re-analysed the 5' RACE reads in MiXCR, keeping a single row per CDR3 protein. The table lists 700,000 or so distinct CDR3 sequences, about a fifth of them singletons, with around 21% in the top ten. The sequenced sample was blood. Source of these receptors: a man in his 70s in good health. Each CDR3 is given with its conserved first and last residue. The D gene is left open where the match is weak. The size of a clone is reported for some rows only, either as once, few or many, or as a class for expanded clones.

NA	few	TRBV12-3/TRBV12-4	TRBJ2-7	CASSGQFSYEQYF	TGTGCCAGCAGTGGACAGTTTTCCTACGAGCAGTACTTC
TRBD1	NA	TRBV12-3/TRBV12-4	TRBJ2-3	CASWDRVTTDTQYF	TGTGCCAGCTGGGACAGGGTTACCACAGATACGCAGTATTTT
NA	NA	TRBV30	TRBJ1-3	CAWGGPGGNTIYF	TGTGCCTGGGGGGGGCCCGGAGGAAACACCATATATTTT
NA	many	TRBV5-1	TRBJ2-7	CASRKTPTGSYEQYF	TGCGCCAGCAGAAAAACCCCAACTGGGAGCTACGAGCAGTACTTC
NA	NA	TRBV6-2/TRBV6-3	TRBJ1-1	CASTTLRAFEAFF	TGTGCCAGCACGACCCTCCGGGCGTTCGAAGCTTTCTTT
NA	NA	TRBV7-2	TRBJ2-5	CASSLPSLETQYF	TGTGCCAGCAGCTTACCTAGTCTAGAGACCCAGTACTTC
NA	many	TRBV5-1	TRBJ1-1	CASSLAGGPEAFF	TGTGCCAGCAGCTTAGCGGGGGGCCCTGAAGCTTTCTTT
NA	few	TRBV10-3	TRBJ2-1	CAISESRSGRGDNEQFF	TGTGCCATCAGTGAGTCGAGGTCAGGTCGTGGGGACAATGAGCAGTTCTTC
TRBD1	NA	TRBV12-3/TRBV12-4	TRBJ2-4	CASSSTGGSKNIQYF	TGTGCCAGCAGTTCGACAGGGGGCTCAAAAAACATTCAGTACTTC
NA	few	TRBV12-3/TRBV12-4	TRBJ2-7	CASSYGRTLKSSYEQYF	TGTGCCAGCAGTTACGGCAGGACGCTTAAATCCTCCTACGAGCAGTACTTC
TRBD2	few	TRBV6-6	TRBJ2-3	CASSYNSGGRNTQYF	TGTGCCAGCAGTTATAATAGCGGGGGGCGGAATACGCAGTATTTT
TRBD1	few	TRBV6-6	TRBJ1-2	CAAKQGSYGYTF	TGTGCCGCCAAACAGGGGTCCTATGGCTACACCTTC
NA	many	TRBV11-2	TRBJ1-1	CASSLGRAAGAFF	TGTGCCAGCAGCTTAGGGCGGGCCGCGGGAGCTTTCTTT
NA	NA	TRBV6-1	TRBJ2-3	CASSGVQVRREYF	TGTGCCAGCAGTGGAGTCCAGGTCCGGCGGGAGTATTTT
NA	few	TRBV5-6	TRBJ2-4	CASSLYYLLAKNIQYF	TGTGCCAGCAGCTTATATTACCTACTAGCCAAAAACATTCAGTACTTC
TRBD1	NA	TRBV6-5	TRBJ1-6	CASSYFGQGAYNSPLHF	TGTGCCAGCAGTTATTTCGGGCAGGGGGCTTATAATTCACCCCTCCACTTT
TRBD2	NA	TRBV4-2	TRBJ2-1	CASSQAISGGFSSYNEQFF	TGTGCCAGCAGCCAAGCGATTAGCGGGGGGTTTAGCTCCTACAATGAGCAGTTCTTC
TRBD2	NA	TRBV27	TRBJ2-1	CASRPRTSGSMSYNEQFF	TGTGCCAGCAGGCCTAGGACTAGCGGGAGCATGTCCTACAATGAGCAGTTCTTC
NA	NA	TRBV7-2	TRBJ2-1	CASSLVNRKNNEQFF	TGTGCCAGCAGCTTAGTTAACCGGAAAAACAATGAGCAGTTCTTC
NA	few	TRBV29-1	TRBJ2-3	CSVEGGFLSTDTQYF	TGCAGCGTTGAAGGGGGGTTCCTCAGCACAGATACGCAGTATTTT
NA	few	TRBV7-6	TRBJ2-2	CASSSTHAHPGRRTGELFF	TGTGCCAGCAGCTCCACACACGCTCATCCGGGACGACGCACCGGGGAGCTGTTTTTT
TRBD2	NA	TRBV20-1	TRBJ2-1	CSARGGLAGNNEQFF	TGCAGTGCAAGAGGTGGGCTAGCGGGAAATAATGAGCAGTTCTTC